This TCR beta chain was found in a study of PD-1 blockade in classical Hodgkin lymphoma. Study findings and constraints: Patients who initiated nivolumab within 1 year of ASCT were excluded. By C4D1, diversity of CD4+ TCRs had risen significantly, whereas that of CD8+ TCRs had not. Baseline TCR diversity was reportedly lower in newly diagnosed patients than in healthy donors. It was reported as lower still in relapsed/refractory patients. Lower baseline TCR diversity marked trial partial responders and progressors.

The V and J ends lost 0 bases and 16 bases respectively, with 13 bases between them. CDR1 and CDR2 from the germline V gene are LNHNV and YYDKDF (reference sequence). This CDR3 comprises 12 residues. Following autologous stem cell transplantation, relapse occurred in every patient, and exposure to brentuximab vedotin varied. Notes on this clone: No antigen is known for it.

Profiled with immunoSEQ multiplex PCR; TCRdb holds only in-frame clones, not every one. The sample has some 84,000 clones, under 90% seen once. The chain couples TRBV15 to TRBJ1-3, with D tentatively TRBD1 (5 bases). The specimen was peripheral blood mononuclear cells (PBMCs), collected at baseline. The sequence was collected from a human donor with classical Hodgkin lymphoma. CDR3 protein: CATSRDEGAGYF. In DNA, the CDR3 is TGTGCCACCAGCAGAGATGAAGGGGCCGGTTATTTT.